Listed below are T cell receptor beta chains from one sample, sequenced in a study of breast tumors, draining lymph nodes, adjacent tissues. TCRdb independently ran MiXCR on the multiplex PCR reads; one entry per CDR3 protein. The sample has 130,000 or so distinct CDR3 sequences; 20% to 25% are singletons. The sequenced sample was axillary lymph node tissue. The receptor source for this set is a female donor with breast cancer. Some clones in this sample may be carry-over from other donors' samples. The CDR3 runs from the conserved cysteine through the conserved F or W. A D gene is named only where the DNA matches it firmly. Clone size is shown for a subset of rows, as once, few, many or a class of expanded clone.

size: many
J: TRBJ2-7
D: NA
V: TRBV6-5
DNA: TGTGCCAGCAGTCAGGACGGGCGGGGATACAAGCAGTACTTC
CDR3: CASSQDGRGYKQYF

size: many
J: TRBJ2-1
D: NA
V: TRBV20-1
DNA: TGCAGTGCTAGAGATACGCCGAATGGGCTAGCGAGTCAGTTCTTC
CDR3: CSARDTPNGLASQFF

size: NA
J: TRBJ1-4
D: TRBD1
V: TRBV5-4
DNA: TGTGTCAGCAGCTTACAGGGGGCCGGGGAAAAACTGTTTTTT
CDR3: CVSSLQGAGEKLFF

size: many
J: TRBJ2-3
D: TRBD2
V: TRBV7-6
DNA: TGTGCCAGCAGCGCAACGGGGAGCGGGAGAGCAGATACGCAGTATTTT
CDR3: CASSATGSGRADTQYF

size: many
J: TRBJ2-7
D: TRBD1
V: TRBV6-1
DNA: TGTGCCAGCAGACAGGGGTCCTACGAGCAGTACTTC
CDR3: CASRQGSYEQYF

size: many
J: TRBJ1-2
D: TRBD1
V: TRBV3-1
DNA: TGTGCCAGCAGCTCCACGGAGATCCAGGACAGGGAGCAGTATGGCTACACCTTC
CDR3: CASSSTEIQDREQYGYTF

size: many
J: TRBJ2-2
D: NA
V: TRBV12-3/TRBV12-4
DNA: TGTGCCAGCAGTTTAGACCAGGGAGCGAACACCGGGGAGCTGTTTTTT
CDR3: CASSLDQGANTGELFF

size: many
J: TRBJ2-7
D: TRBD1
V: TRBV2
DNA: TGTGCCAGCAGCGGTGGACAGGGGGCGATATCCGCCCTACTCGAGCAGTACTTC
CDR3: CASSGGQGAISALLEQYF

size: NA
J: TRBJ2-5
D: NA
V: TRBV28
DNA: TGTGCCAGCGGGCAGGGTGTCGAGACCCAGTACTTC
CDR3: CASGQGVETQYF

size: many
J: TRBJ2-5
D: TRBD1
V: TRBV19
DNA: TGTGCCAGTAGTAAGGGGGCCGGACAAGAGACCCAGTACTTC
CDR3: CASSKGAGQETQYF

size: few
J: TRBJ1-5
D: NA
V: TRBV28
DNA: TGTGCCAGCACCAAGGCCGCGGGAGGCAATCAGCCCCAGCATTTT
CDR3: CASTKAAGGNQPQHF